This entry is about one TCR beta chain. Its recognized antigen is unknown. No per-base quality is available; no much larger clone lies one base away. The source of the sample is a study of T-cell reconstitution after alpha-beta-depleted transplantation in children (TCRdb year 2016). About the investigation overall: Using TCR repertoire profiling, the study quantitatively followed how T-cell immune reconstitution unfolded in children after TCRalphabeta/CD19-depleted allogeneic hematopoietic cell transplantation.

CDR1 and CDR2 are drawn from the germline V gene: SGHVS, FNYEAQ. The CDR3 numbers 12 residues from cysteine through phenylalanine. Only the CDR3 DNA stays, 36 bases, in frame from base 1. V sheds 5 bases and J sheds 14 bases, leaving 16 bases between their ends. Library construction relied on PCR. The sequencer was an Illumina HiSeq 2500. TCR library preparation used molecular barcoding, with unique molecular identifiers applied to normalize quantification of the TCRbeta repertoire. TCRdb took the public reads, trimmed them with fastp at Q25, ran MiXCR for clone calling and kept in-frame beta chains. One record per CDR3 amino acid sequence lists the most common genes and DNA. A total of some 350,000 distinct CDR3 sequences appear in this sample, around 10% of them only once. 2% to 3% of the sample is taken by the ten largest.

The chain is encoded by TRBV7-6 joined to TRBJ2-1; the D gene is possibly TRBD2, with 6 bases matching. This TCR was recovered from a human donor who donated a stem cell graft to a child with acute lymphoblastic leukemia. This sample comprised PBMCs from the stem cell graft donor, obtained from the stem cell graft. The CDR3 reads CASSKEGGEKFF. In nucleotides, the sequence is TGTGCCAGCAGCAAGGAAGGAGGGGAAAAGTTCTTC.